Below are 9 T cell receptor beta chains sequenced from a single sample in a study of blood T cell repertoires in COVID-19. Repertoires were generated with immunoSEQ multiplex PCR, while TCRdb's copy carries only in-frame clones and drops some. The table has about 270,000 clones, about 87% seen once. Sequences were obtained from PBMCs or T cells enriched from blood (not recorded which). The receptors come from a woman aged 50 to 60 who had recovered from COVID-19.

This chain links TRBV10-1 with TRBJ2-7, with 9 bases fitting TRBD2. Germline V CDR1 and CDR2: WNHNN, SYGVQD (reference sequence). Germline trimming cut 0 bases from V and 5 bases from J; bases unmatched to any gene: 2. This CDR3 contains 14 residues. CDR3 nucleotide sequence: TGCGCCAGCAGTGAGTCGTTAGCGGGAGACGAGCAGTACTTC. Translation gives CASSESLAGDEQYF.

The V gene is TRBV2, the J gene TRBJ1-5; 9 bases fit TRBD1. This CDR3 comprises 16 residues. Trimming took 5 bases from V and 4 from J; bases not matched to a gene: 9. Germline lookup yields CDR1 SNHLY and CDR2 FYNNEI. The CDR3 DNA reads as TGTGCCAGCAGTCCAGGTCGGGACAGGGAAAATCAGCCCCAGCATTTT. As protein: CASSPGRDRENQPQHF. The full variable domain, completed using reference TRBV2 and TRBJ1-5, is EPEVTQTPSHQVTQMGQEVILRCVPISNHLYFYWYRQILGQKVEFLVSFYNNEISEKSEIFDDQFSVERPDGSNFTLKIRSTKLEDSAMYFCASSPGRDRENQPQHFGDGTRLSIL.

This clone was recorded only once. The V and J genes are TRBV28 and TRBJ1-2; possible D gene TRBD1, 6 bases. The CDR3 covers 13 residues. V shed 0 bases and J shed 7 bases, with 9 bases lying between them. From germline, CDR1 is MDHEN and CDR2 SYDVKM. The CDR3 sequence is CASSLWGASGYTF. DNA for the CDR3: TGTGCCAGCAGTTTATGGGGGGCGAGTGGCTACACCTTC.

The chain joins TRBV5-6 to TRBJ2-2; D possibly corresponds to TRBD1 (6 bases). V was clipped by 5 bases and J by 8 bases, with 19 bases between them. This CDR3 spans 15 amino acids. CDR1 SGHDT and CDR2 YYEEEE come from the germline V gene. In DNA form, the CDR3 reads TGTGCCAGCAGAAAATCACAGGGACCCGAAGGGGAGCTGTTTTTT. This gives the protein CASRKSQGPEGELFF.

The J gene is TRBJ1-2, the V gene TRBV24-1; the D gene is possibly TRBD1 (5 bases). V was clipped by 10 bases and J by 7 bases, with 15 bases between them. Germline V gene data show CDR1 as KGHDR and CDR2 as SFDVKD. The CDR3 runs 12 residues. In DNA form, the CDR3 reads TGTGCCACTAGCCGGGACTCCTTTGGCTACACCTTC. Translation: CATSRDSFGYTF.

The V gene is TRBV7-6, the J gene TRBJ1-1, with 7 bases lining up with TRBD1. CDR1 and CDR2 from the germline V gene are SGHVS and FNYEAQ. Trimming took 5 bases from V and 2 from J; bases not matched to a gene: 5. The CDR3 length is 14 residues. The CDR3 DNA reads as TGTGCCAGCAGCGCAGGGGGGCCAAACACTGAAGCTTTCTTT. Its protein is CASSAGGPNTEAFF.

The CDR3 sequence: CASSLVRDEQYF. The CDR3 nucleotides are TGTGCCAGCAGCTTAGTCAGGGATGAGCAGTACTTC. The chain uses TRBV7-9 and TRBJ2-7, with a tentative D call TRBD1 (5 bases). Per the germline V gene, CDR1 is SEHNR and CDR2 is FQNEAQ (reference sequence). Trimming removed 1 base at V and 7 bases at J, with 8 bases between. This CDR3 is built from 12 residues.

Concerning this clone itself: The sample holds other DNA sequences that translate to the same CDR3. This chain links TRBV19 with TRBJ2-7; TRBD2 agrees at 12 bases. There are 15 residues in the CDR3. The junction had 5 bases not matched to a gene; V was cut back by 4 bases and J by 4 bases. Germline loops: CDR1 LNHDA, CDR2 SQIVND (reference sequence). The CDR3 region has the DNA TGTGCCAGTAGTACTAGCGGGAGGGGCTCATACGAGCAGTACTTC. It is translated as CASSTSGRGSYEQYF.

The CDR3 loop reads CASSSAGRGYGYTF. In nucleotides, the CDR3 is TGTGCCAGCAGCTCGGCCGGGAGGGGCTATGGCTACACCTTC. This chain connects TRBV5-4 to TRBJ1-2; tentative D call: TRBD1 (5 bases). The V end was cut by 3 bases, the J end by 4 bases, with 13 bases between. CDR3 length equals 14 residues. Germline CDR1 reads SGHNT; CDR2 reads YYREEE (reference sequence).